The sample holds a few counts of the clone carrying this T cell receptor (beta chain). Its cognate antigen is unknown. Sequencing targeted expressed TCRB transcripts, as all isolated RNA had been reverse transcribed. Here immunoSEQ multiplex PCR was the method, and the copy in TCRdb shows in-frame clones only, minus some. The sample carries some 52,000 clones, about 40% recorded once. The data derive from a study of beta chain features in type 1 diabetes. CDR3 length equals 19 residues. Study-wide findings and caveats: Shortening of TCRB CDR3s, moderate but significant, appeared in all four CD4+ subsets of Type 1 diabetes patients. Any HLA type influence on TCRB rearrangement was left unresolved here.

Based on CD45RO/CCR7/CD25/CD127/CD95/CD27, CD4+ regulatory, stem cell-like memory, naive and central memory cells were sorted. The receptor's source is a man aged 25-45 years with type 1 diabetes. The sequencing input was Tregs from blood. The chain links TRBV21-1 to TRBJ2-2; the DNA was not compared with TRBD2, the D call given in the table. TRBV21-1 corresponds to a pseudogene. This CDR3 is CASSKPKLGPLGVTGELFF. The CDR3 region has the DNA TGTGCCAGCAGCAAACCAAAACTCGGGCCCTTGGGAGTCACCGGGGAGCTGTTTTTT.